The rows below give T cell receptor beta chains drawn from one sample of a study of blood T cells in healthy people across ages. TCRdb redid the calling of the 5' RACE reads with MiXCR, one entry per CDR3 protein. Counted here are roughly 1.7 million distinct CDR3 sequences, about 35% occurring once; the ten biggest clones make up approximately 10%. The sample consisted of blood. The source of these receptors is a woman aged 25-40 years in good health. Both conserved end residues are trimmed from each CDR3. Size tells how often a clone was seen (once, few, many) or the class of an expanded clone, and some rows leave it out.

CDR3aa: ASSMGLAGVYGQY
abundance: NA
j_gene: TRBJ2-7
v_gene: TRBV5-6

CDR3aa: ASSQGADFSYEQY
abundance: many
j_gene: TRBJ2-7
v_gene: TRBV4-2

CDR3aa: ASSSSTPGTGITDTQY
abundance: NA
j_gene: TRBJ2-3
v_gene: TRBV7-6

CDR3aa: ASSRGYYNEQF
abundance: many
j_gene: TRBJ2-1
v_gene: TRBV7-9

CDR3aa: SAALVDSYEQY
abundance: few
j_gene: TRBJ2-7
v_gene: TRBV20-1

CDR3aa: ASSLSISGPYEQY
abundance: NA
j_gene: TRBJ2-7
v_gene: TRBV27

CDR3aa: ASSGGGAADTGELF
abundance: NA
j_gene: TRBJ2-2
v_gene: TRBV2

CDR3aa: ASSSPAGRQY
abundance: NA
j_gene: TRBJ2-3
v_gene: TRBV7-9

CDR3aa: ASSVPGQGTSGANVLT
abundance: NA
j_gene: TRBJ2-6
v_gene: TRBV2

CDR3aa: ATSRLAGGPGETQY
abundance: many
j_gene: TRBJ2-5
v_gene: TRBV15

CDR3aa: ATSDRNSGTGVTDTQY
abundance: few
j_gene: TRBJ2-3
v_gene: TRBV24-1

CDR3aa: ATSRDIPAGHNEQF
abundance: few
j_gene: TRBJ2-1
v_gene: TRBV15

CDR3aa: ASSWPGLAPNPNEQF
abundance: few
j_gene: TRBJ2-1
v_gene: TRBV7-8

CDR3aa: AITGGGSSYNEQF
abundance: NA
j_gene: TRBJ2-1
v_gene: TRBV10-3

CDR3aa: ASSEAPTGANEKLF
abundance: few
j_gene: TRBJ1-4
v_gene: TRBV7-8

CDR3aa: ASRLSSARGDTQY
abundance: few
j_gene: TRBJ2-3
v_gene: TRBV2

CDR3aa: ASSLGLQSYEQY
abundance: NA
j_gene: TRBJ2-7
v_gene: TRBV13

CDR3aa: ASSLGQAVNEQF
abundance: NA
j_gene: TRBJ2-1
v_gene: TRBV5-1

CDR3aa: SASGAPSRSYNEQF
abundance: NA
j_gene: TRBJ2-1
v_gene: TRBV20-1

CDR3aa: ACSDRTSLF
abundance: NA
j_gene: TRBJ2-1
v_gene: TRBV2

CDR3aa: ASSTSTLVTYEQY
abundance: few
j_gene: TRBJ2-7
v_gene: TRBV6-1

CDR3aa: ASAPRGTSGRRSEQY
abundance: NA
j_gene: TRBJ2-7
v_gene: TRBV6-1

CDR3aa: ASSSGGLAGVYWY
abundance: few
j_gene: TRBJ2-3
v_gene: TRBV7-2

CDR3aa: ASSYRRQGSYT
abundance: NA
j_gene: TRBJ1-2
v_gene: TRBV6-5

CDR3aa: SARKQGGSNQPQH
abundance: NA
j_gene: TRBJ1-5
v_gene: TRBV20-1

CDR3aa: SAVSGKGYT
abundance: few
j_gene: TRBJ1-2
v_gene: TRBV20-1

CDR3aa: ASSGPQGTEAF
abundance: NA
j_gene: TRBJ1-1
v_gene: TRBV2

CDR3aa: ASGDEQF
abundance: many
j_gene: TRBJ2-1
v_gene: TRBV28

CDR3aa: SVEDANQPQH
abundance: few
j_gene: TRBJ1-5
v_gene: TRBV29-1

CDR3aa: ASSATTASEQY
abundance: NA
j_gene: NA
v_gene: TRBV10-1

CDR3aa: ASSWNHGGKLF
abundance: few
j_gene: TRBJ1-4
v_gene: TRBV9

CDR3aa: ASSVGTNSGTNVLT
abundance: NA
j_gene: TRBJ2-6
v_gene: TRBV5-1